This T cell receptor (beta chain) was profiled in a study of T cell responses to AZD1222 COVID-19 vaccine. As to this clone: Its antigen is not known.

General study findings and limits: After two AZD1222 doses, spike-specific TCR breadth and depth rose versus day 0. Clonal diversity may have been underestimated, and the donors were mostly white British, with more females than males. After the peak T cell response, and only then, were repertoires sampled.

Sequencing used immunoSEQ multiplex PCR; TCRdb keeps in-frame clones, though not all of them. The sample has approximately 99,000 clones; approximately 86% are singletons. The sample consisted of peripheral blood, taken on day 0 of AZD1222 vaccination. The clonotype originates from an adult in good health.

The CDR3 here is CASSNGGPVLGYTF. CDR3 in DNA: TGTGCCAGCAGCAATGGGGGGCCCGTTCTAGGCTACACCTTC. V and J are TRBV28 and TRBJ1-2; weak D call: TRBD1 (6 bases). Trimming left V 6 bases short and J 8 bases short, with 19 bases between. Per the germline V gene, CDR1 is MDHEN and CDR2 is SYDVKM. CDR3 size: 14 residues.